The 29 T cell receptor beta chains reported below all come from one sample, sequenced in a study of blood T cell repertoires in COVID-19. Sequenced by immunoSEQ multiplex PCR; TCRdb stores in-frame clones only, minus some. The repertoire holds tens of thousands of clones, with approximately 80% as singletons. Sequencing was performed on peripheral blood. The receptors come from a human donor in a cohort sampled during active COVID-19.

This clone was observed a few times. The chain links TRBV7-2 to TRBJ1-6, with TRBD1 matching over 10 bases. The CDR3 extends over 16 amino acids. From germline, CDR1 is SGHTA and CDR2 FQGNSA. The V segment lost 5 bases and the J segment 9 bases; nucleotides outside the gene matches: 10. The CDR3 loop is CASSKATGQGSSPLHF. DNA for the CDR3: TGTGCCAGCAGCAAAGCCACGGGACAGGGGAGTTCACCCCTCCACTTT.

The rearrangement joins TRBV4-2 to TRBJ1-2, with 7 bases fitting TRBD1. Germline V gives CDR1 LGHNA, CDR2 YNFKEQ. The trim removed 1 base at V and 8 bases at J, leaving 10 bases unmatched. CDR3 size: 15 residues. CDR3 bases: TGTGCCAGCAGCCAAGCGGGAGGGGGCGGGGGCGGCTACACCTTC. This gives the protein CASSQAGGGGGGYTF.

This chain connects TRBV6-5 to TRBJ1-5, with D possibly TRBD1 on 6 matching bases. Germline loops: CDR1 MNHEY, CDR2 SVGAGI. The V end was cut by 5 bases, the J end by 7 bases, with 18 bases between. The CDR3 consists of 15 residues. The CDR3 sequence is CASSTGRGGQQPQHF. CDR3 coding DNA: TGTGCCAGCAGTACCGGGAGGGGGGGTCAGCAGCCCCAGCATTTT.

On this clone itself: One junction end does not reproduce the germline sequence, and a read error may be involved. The V call is TRBV30, the J call TRBJ1-1; tentative D call: TRBD1 (6 bases). The length of the CDR3 is 8 residues. Per the germline V gene, CDR1 is GTSNPN and CDR2 is SVGIG (reference sequence). CDR3 in DNA: TGTGCCTGGAGTGAGGGGGTTTTT. It is translated as CAWSEGVF.

Only a few counts were recorded for this clone. The CDR3 sequence is CASSVDLQDYGYTF. The CDR3 nucleotides are TGTGCCAGCAGCGTAGATTTACAGGACTATGGCTACACCTTC. The chain is built from TRBV9 and TRBJ1-2; D possibly corresponds to TRBD1 (5 bases). The germline V gene has CDR1 SGDLS and CDR2 YYNGEE. The CDR3 covers 14 residues. The V gene lost 0 bases and the J gene lost 3 bases, with 9 bases spanning the gap.

V and J are TRBV5-6 and TRBJ1-1; the D gene is possibly TRBD1 (6 bases). V was shortened by 1 base and J by 12 bases, with 19 bases between the two germline ends. CDR1 SGHDT and CDR2 YYEEEE come from the germline V gene. This CDR3 has 14 amino acids. The CDR3 protein is CASSLSLVGTRTFF. The CDR3 bases are TGTGCCAGCAGCTTGTCTCTCGTCGGGACACGGACTTTCTTT.

The chain links TRBV14 to TRBJ2-1; 16 nucleotides agree with TRBD2. This CDR3 region has 16 residues. From germline, CDR1 is SGHDN and CDR2 FVKESK. V was pared by 6 bases and J by 7 bases, with 6 bases of the junction left unmatched. CDR3 nucleotides: TGTGCCAGCAGGGGGACTAGCGGGAGGGCCCGGAATGAGCAGTTCTTC. Its translation: CASRGTSGRARNEQFF.

This chain joins TRBV5-4 and TRBJ2-1; D perhaps matches TRBD2 (5 bases). CDR1 is SGHNT and CDR2 is YYREEE in the germline V gene (reference sequence). The CDR3 is 13 amino acids. The germline V and J ends were trimmed by 4 bases and 11 bases, with 16 bases remaining between them. The CDR3 loop is CASSLEVGVQQFF. The CDR3 nucleotides read TGTGCCAGCAGCCTGGAGGTCGGAGTGCAGCAGTTCTTC.

The rearrangement links TRBV7-9 to TRBJ1-2; 9 bases are a match to TRBD1. V shed 5 bases and J 0 bases; nucleotides not matched to a gene: 13. The CDR3 totals 18 residues. In germline, CDR1 is SEHNR, CDR2 FQNEAQ (reference sequence). As DNA, the CDR3 is TGTGCCAGCAGCACCCCGAAAAGGGACAGGGCTACTAACTATGGCTACACCTTC. Translated, it gives CASSTPKRDRATNYGYTF.

The chain is built from TRBV3-1 (or the pseudogene TRBV3-2) and TRBJ2-5, with TRBD2 identical over 11 bases. This CDR3 has 18 residues. CDR1 is LGHDT, CDR2 YNNKEL, per germline (reference sequence). J lost 1 base, V lost 4 bases, and 11 bases had no gene match. The CDR3 region is CASSPGFGTSGFQETQYF. DNA for the CDR3: TGTGCCAGCAGCCCCGGCTTTGGGACTAGCGGTTTCCAAGAGACCCAGTACTTC.

This clone was found a few times. The V call is TRBV29-1, the J call TRBJ1-1, with D unresolved. The CDR3 length is 12 residues. In germline, CDR1 is SQVTM, CDR2 ANQGSEA. V was cut by 4 bases and J by 2 bases, with 8 bases left in between. CDR3 in amino acids: CSVGIINTEAFF. The CDR3, as DNA: TGCAGCGTTGGTATAATAAACACTGAAGCTTTCTTT.

The rearrangement links TRBV19 to TRBJ1-1; D is possibly TRBD1 (6 bases). V lost 2 bases to trimming and J lost 10 bases, with 11 bases between them. The CDR3 has 12 amino acids. The germline V gene encodes CDR1 LNHDA and CDR2 SQIVND (reference sequence). CDR3 in DNA: TGTGCCAGTAGTATACAGCAGGGGACAGCTTTCTTT. Residues: CASSIQQGTAFF.

J is TRBJ1-1 and V is TRBV19; 7 bases match TRBD1. Germline values: CDR1 LNHDA, CDR2 SQIVND (reference sequence). The CDR3 is 15 amino acids. J was trimmed by 0 bases and V by 1 base; bases with no gene match: 2. CDR3 residues: CASSIGDRMNTEAFF. The CDR3 DNA reads TGTGCCAGTAGTATAGGGGACAGAATGAACACTGAAGCTTTCTTT.

The chain's CDR3 is CASSLLSPAGELFF. In DNA, the CDR3 is TGTGCCAGCAGCTTGTTGAGTCCTGCCGGGGAGCTGTTTTTT. This chain joins TRBV11-3 and TRBJ2-2; D not certain. Germline values: CDR1 SGHNT, CDR2 YENEEA. The CDR3 spans 14 residues. The V gene lost 3 bases and the J gene lost 6 bases, with 11 bases spanning the gap.

This chain connects TRBV24-1 to TRBJ1-2, with 7 bases that match TRBD1. CDR3 length equals 12 residues. Germline CDR1 is KGHDR and CDR2 is SFDVKD. V dropped 5 bases and J dropped 8; count of bases not matched to a gene: 4. The CDR3 sequence: CATSATGSGYTF. CDR3 DNA sequence: TGTGCCACCAGTGCGACAGGGAGCGGCTACACCTTC.

The chain is built from TRBV28 and TRBJ2-3, with 7 bases fitting TRBD1. Germline assignment: CDR1 MDHEN and CDR2 SYDVKM. The CDR3 covers 14 residues. With 4 bases clipped from V and 1 base from J, the junction kept 2 bases outside the gene matches. The chain's CDR3 is CASSYRGGTDTQYF. In nucleotides, the CDR3 is TGTGCCAGCAGTTACAGGGGAGGCACAGATACGCAGTATTTT.

Points on this clone: Other DNA sequences in the sample encode the same CDR3. This sequence joins TRBV11-2 and TRBJ2-2; possible D gene TRBD2, 5 bases. CDR1 is SGHAT and CDR2 is FQNNGV in the germline V gene. Trimming removed 5 bases from V and 5 bases from J, with 18 bases in between. The CDR3 length is 16 residues. The CDR3 loop reads CASSPSPSTGTGELFF. The DNA for the CDR3 is TGTGCCAGCAGCCCTAGCCCCTCGACGGGTACCGGGGAGCTGTTTTTT.

V gene TRBV7-9 combines with J gene TRBJ2-1, with D uncertain. V gave up 4 bases and J gave up 8 bases, with 3 bases separating them. CDR1 is SEHNR, CDR2 FQNEAQ, per germline (reference sequence). The CDR3 consists of 10 residues. The CDR3 nucleotides are TGTGCCAGCAGCTCGTATGAGCAGTTCTTC. Residues: CASSSYEQFF.

The V gene is TRBV7-2, the J gene TRBJ2-5; 7 nucleotides agree with TRBD1. CDR1 and CDR2 (germline): SGHTA, FQGNSA. This CDR3 comprises 15 residues. Losses at the gene ends were 4 bases for V and 0 bases for J; bases not matched to a gene: 5. For the CDR3, the DNA is TGTGCCAGCAGCTCCATCGACAGGGACCAAGAGACCCAGTACTTC. Translation gives CASSSIDRDQETQYF.

The chain employs TRBV6-5 and TRBJ1-2; 10 positions agree with TRBD1. The V and J ends lost 4 bases and 10 bases, in that order; junction bases with no gene match: 6. This CDR3 spans 13 amino acids. Germline-derived CDR1 and CDR2 are MNHEY and SVGAGI. The CDR3 loop is CASSLRQGADYTF. In DNA, the CDR3 is TGTGCCAGCAGTTTAAGACAGGGGGCTGACTACACCTTC.

The gene calls are TRBV7-2 and TRBJ1-2; no definite D call. From germline, CDR1 is SGHTA and CDR2 FQGNSA. Trimming took 6 bases from V and 2 from J, leaving 19 bases between them. CDR3 length: 16 residues. CDR3 sequence (DNA): TGTGCCAGCAGACCAGCGGGGTCCGCGATGAACTATGGCTACACCTTC. Its translation: CASRPAGSAMNYGYTF.

This sequence joins TRBV10-3 and TRBJ1-1, with D possibly matching TRBD1 (6 bases). The CDR3 spans 13 residues. In germline, CDR1 is ENHRY, CDR2 SYGVKD. Between the trimmed V and J ends, which lost 6 bases and 1 base, there was a span of 9 bases. CDR3 bases: TGTGCCATCAGCTTACAGGGGAACACTGAAGCTTTCTTT. Translating gives CAISLQGNTEAFF.

In its sample, this clone was seen once. The gene calls are TRBV10-3 and TRBJ2-7; 7 nucleotides match TRBD2. CDR1 and CDR2 from the germline V gene are ENHRY and SYGVKD. V was clipped by 3 bases and J by 2 bases; unmatched bases: 4. The CDR3 is 14 residues long. The chain's CDR3 is CAISEGAGAYEQYF. DNA of the CDR3: TGTGCCATCAGTGAAGGGGCGGGAGCCTACGAGCAGTACTTC.

The chain uses TRBV4-1 and TRBJ2-7; D is undetermined. The V end lost 8 bases, the J end lost 6 bases, and 8 bases lay between the germline ends. The CDR3 covers 10 residues. The germline CDR1 and CDR2 sequences are MGHRA and YSYEKL. The CDR3 DNA follows: TGCGCCAGCGGGCCCAGCGAGCAGTACTTC. This translates into CASGPSEQYF.

The chain recombines TRBV12-5 with TRBJ2-5; TRBD1 agrees at 7 bases. With V trimmed by 4 bases and J by 4 bases, 9 bases remained unmatched. This CDR3 has 15 amino acids. CDR1 and CDR2 from the germline V gene are LGHNT and FRNRAP. DNA of the CDR3: TGTGCTAGTGGTTCACGCGAGGGGGCTGTAGAGACCCAGTACTTC. Amino acids: CASGSREGAVETQYF.

A single count supports this clone. The chain recombines TRBV18 with TRBJ1-1; D might be TRBD1 (5 bases). Trimming pared 5 bases from V and 1 base from J, leaving 11 bases between. The CDR3 is 14 amino acids. Germline CDR1 KGHSH, CDR2 LQKENI. CDR3 sequence (DNA): TGTGCCAGCTCAATCGACAGAAAGAACACTGAAGCTTTCTTT. It specifies CASSIDRKNTEAFF.

This chain connects TRBV2 to TRBJ2-7; D is undetermined. CDR3 size: 15 residues. Trimming left V 4 bases short and J 3 bases short, with 16 bases between. Germline V gives CDR1 SNHLY, CDR2 FYNNEI. The CDR3 DNA reads TGTGCCAGCAGTGTTAGAGGCCCAGCCGGCTACGAGCAGTACTTC. Amino acids: CASSVRGPAGYEQYF.

The chain recombines TRBV28 with TRBJ2-7; the match to TRBD2 covers 9 bases. V lost 4 bases to trimming and J lost 6 bases; unmatched junction nucleotides: 10. Per germline, CDR1 MDHEN and CDR2 SYDVKM. The CDR3 length is 15 residues. CDR3 bases: TGTGCCAGCAGTTCCCTGCAGCGGGAGGTGGGCGAGCAGTACTTC. The encoded protein is CASSSLQREVGEQYF.

The chain joins TRBV5-6 to TRBJ2-7, with TRBD2 matching 11 bases. The V and J ends lost 0 bases and 4 bases, in that order; junction bases with no gene match: 3. The CDR3 loop spans 15 amino acids. From germline, CDR1 is SGHDT and CDR2 YYEEEE. The CDR3: CASSLAPSGRYEQYF. CDR3 in DNA: TGTGCCAGCAGCTTGGCGCCTAGCGGGAGGTACGAGCAGTACTTC.